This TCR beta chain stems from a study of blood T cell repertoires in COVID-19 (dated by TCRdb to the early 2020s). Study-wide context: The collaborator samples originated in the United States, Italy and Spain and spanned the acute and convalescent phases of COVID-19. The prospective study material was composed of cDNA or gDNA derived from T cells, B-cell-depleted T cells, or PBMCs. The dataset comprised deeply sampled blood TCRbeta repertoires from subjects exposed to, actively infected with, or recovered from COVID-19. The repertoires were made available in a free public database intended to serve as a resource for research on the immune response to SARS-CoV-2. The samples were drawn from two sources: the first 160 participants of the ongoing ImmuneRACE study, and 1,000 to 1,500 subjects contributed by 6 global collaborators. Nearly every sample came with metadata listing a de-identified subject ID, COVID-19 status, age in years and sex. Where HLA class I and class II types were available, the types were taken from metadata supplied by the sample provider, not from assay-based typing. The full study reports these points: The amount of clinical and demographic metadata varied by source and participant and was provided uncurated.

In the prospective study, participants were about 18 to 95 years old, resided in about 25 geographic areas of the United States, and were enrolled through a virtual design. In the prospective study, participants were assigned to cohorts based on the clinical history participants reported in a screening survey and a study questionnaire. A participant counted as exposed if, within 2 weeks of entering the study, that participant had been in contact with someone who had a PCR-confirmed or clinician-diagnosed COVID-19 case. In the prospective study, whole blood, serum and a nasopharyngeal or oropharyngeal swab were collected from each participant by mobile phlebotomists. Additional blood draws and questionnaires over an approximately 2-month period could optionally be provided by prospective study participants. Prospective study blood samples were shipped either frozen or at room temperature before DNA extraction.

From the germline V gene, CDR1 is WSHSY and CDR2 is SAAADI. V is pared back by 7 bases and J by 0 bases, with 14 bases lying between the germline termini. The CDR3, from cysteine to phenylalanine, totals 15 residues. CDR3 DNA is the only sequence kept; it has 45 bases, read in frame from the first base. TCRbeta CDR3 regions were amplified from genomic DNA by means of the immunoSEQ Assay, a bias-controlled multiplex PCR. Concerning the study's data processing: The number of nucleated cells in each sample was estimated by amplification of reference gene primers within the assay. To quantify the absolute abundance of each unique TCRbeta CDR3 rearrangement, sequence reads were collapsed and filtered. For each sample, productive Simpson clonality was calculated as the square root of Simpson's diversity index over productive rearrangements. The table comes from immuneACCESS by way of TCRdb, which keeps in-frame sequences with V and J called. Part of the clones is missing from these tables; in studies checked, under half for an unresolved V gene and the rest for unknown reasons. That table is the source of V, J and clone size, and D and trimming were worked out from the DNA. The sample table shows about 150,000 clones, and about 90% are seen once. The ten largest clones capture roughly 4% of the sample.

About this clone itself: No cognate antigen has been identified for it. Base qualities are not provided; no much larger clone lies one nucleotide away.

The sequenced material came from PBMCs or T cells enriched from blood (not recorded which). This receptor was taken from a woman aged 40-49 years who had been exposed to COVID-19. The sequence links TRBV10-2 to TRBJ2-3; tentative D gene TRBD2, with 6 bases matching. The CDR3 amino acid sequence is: CASNLADSSTDTQYF. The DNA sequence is TGCGCCAGCAACTTAGCGGATTCTAGCACAGATACGCAGTATTTT.